This T cell receptor beta chain is drawn from a study of cytomegalovirus exposure and HLA in healthy donors. Overall study findings and caveats: Some public TCRs appeared in many individuals, while most sequences were rare. Reported results showed that the classifier diagnosed cytomegalovirus status with high specificity and sensitivity.

A remark on this clone: What it binds is not known.

PCR was performed using 60 Vbeta and 13 Jbeta primers. The method was immunoSEQ multiplex PCR; TCRdb's version includes in-frame clones alone and lacks a portion of them. Of approximately 140,000 clones in the sample, approximately 80% are singletons; the top ten hold around 1.3%. Trimming removed 3 bases from V and 5 bases from J; junction bases left unmatched: 4. Per germline, CDR1 MDHEN and CDR2 SYDVKM. The CDR3 loop spans 15 amino acids. Sequencing was done on a sample of PBMCs. This TCR was recovered from a girl between 2 and 10 years old in good health and CMV-seronegative. V usage is TRBV28 and J usage is TRBJ2-1; 10 positions agree with TRBD2. The CDR3 DNA sequence: TGTGCCAGCAGTTTTGGGACTAGCGCTAACAATGAGCAGTTCTTC. Encoded protein: CASSFGTSANNEQFF.